This T cell receptor beta chain was captured in a study of cytomegalovirus exposure and HLA in healthy donors. There are 13 residues in the CDR3. Trimming took 7 bases from V and 8 from J, leaving 17 bases between them. The germline V gene has CDR1 LNHDA and CDR2 SQIVND (reference sequence). As for this clone: Its target is not known.

Study conclusions and caveats: When analyzed later, a missense DCLRE1C variant was found to be linked to TCR beta V- and J-gene trimming. Specificity of a few CMV-associated chains for CMV antigens was verified in vitro. The authors reported that TCR beta sequences could predict HLA-A and HLA-B alleles. These predictions were accurate for most subjects in the first cohort.

The PCR ran on 60 Vbeta and 13 Jbeta primers. Assay used: immunoSEQ multiplex PCR; TCRdb lists only in-frame clones, some missing. The table has fewer than 350,000 clones, around 90% seen once. The receptor was derived from a young woman in good health and CMV-seronegative. Sequencing input: PBMCs. This rearrangement joins TRBV19 to TRBJ1-1; tentatively, D is TRBD1 (5 bases). The DNA of the CDR3 is TGTGCCAGTACCCTAACCCCCCAGGGCGAAGCTTTCTTT. Amino acids: CASTLTPQGEAFF.